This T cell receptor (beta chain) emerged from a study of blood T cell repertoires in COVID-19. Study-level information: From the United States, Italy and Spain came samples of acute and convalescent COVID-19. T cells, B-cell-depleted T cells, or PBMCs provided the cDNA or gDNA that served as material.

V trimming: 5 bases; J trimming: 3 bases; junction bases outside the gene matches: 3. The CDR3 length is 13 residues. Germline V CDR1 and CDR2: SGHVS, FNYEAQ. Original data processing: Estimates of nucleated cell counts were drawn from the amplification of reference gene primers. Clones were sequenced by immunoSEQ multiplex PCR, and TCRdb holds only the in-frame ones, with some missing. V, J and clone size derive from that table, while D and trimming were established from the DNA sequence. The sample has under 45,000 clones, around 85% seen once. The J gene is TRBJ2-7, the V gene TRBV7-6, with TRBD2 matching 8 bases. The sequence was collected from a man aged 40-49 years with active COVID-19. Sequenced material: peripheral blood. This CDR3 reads CASSATSGYEQYF. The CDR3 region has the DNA TGTGCCAGCAGCGCTACTAGCGGCTACGAGCAGTACTTC.